The 10 T cell receptor beta chains reported below all come from one sample, sequenced in a study of identical twins. TCRdb reprocessed the 5' RACE reads via MiXCR and lists one record per CDR3 protein. The table shows about 100,000 distinct CDR3 sequences, with 5.9% occurring only once. The specimen was memory T cells sorted from blood. The receptors were gathered from a woman between 50 and 59 years old in good health.

Ten or more counts support this clonotype. V gene TRBV10-1 combines with J gene TRBJ2-3; the D gene is possibly TRBD2 (6 bases). Trimming took off 2 bases at V and 4 bases at J, with 10 bases between the two ends. The CDR3 is 14 residues long. Germline V lookup: CDR1 WNHNN, CDR2 SYGVQD (reference sequence). CDR3 loop: CASSEEGGPDTQYF. CDR3 DNA sequence: TGCGCCAGCAGTGAGGAGGGAGGACCAGATACGCAGTATTTT.

This clonotype came up many times. The J gene is TRBJ2-2, the V gene TRBV20-1, with a weak D call TRBD1 (5 bases). This CDR3 contains 16 residues. The V end lost 0 bases, the J end lost 4 bases, and 15 bases lay between the germline ends. CDR1 is DFQATT, CDR2 SNEGSKA, per germline (reference sequence). The CDR3 spells CSARDPSGIATGELFF. CDR3 DNA sequence: TGCAGTGCTAGAGATCCTTCAGGGATAGCCACCGGGGAGCTGTTTTTT.

The table lists this clonotype with many counts. The chain employs TRBV11-2 and TRBJ2-3; D ambiguous. The CDR3 sequence is 13 residues long. Germline assignment: CDR1 SGHAT and CDR2 FQNNGV. Trimming removed 4 bases at V and 6 bases at J, with 11 bases between. The CDR3 nucleotides are TGTGCCAGCAGCTCTGCGGATAGGGATACGCAGTATTTT. This translates into CASSSADRDTQYF. The variable domain in full, completed from reference TRBV11-2 and TRBJ2-3, reads EAGVAQSPRYKIIEKRQSVAFWCNPISGHATLYWYQQILGQGPKLLIQFQNNGVVDDSQLPKDRFSAERLKGVDSTLKIQPAKLEDSAVYLCASSSADRDTQYFGPGTRLTVL.

There are many counts of this clonotype. The chain carries TRBV5-5 and TRBJ2-1; D is possibly TRBD2 (5 bases). CDR1 SGHKS and CDR2 YYEKEE come from the germline V gene (reference sequence). Trimming took 0 bases from V and 1 from J, leaving 8 bases between them. The CDR3 runs to 15 residues. CDR3: CASSLASGSYNEQFF. The CDR3 coding sequence is TGTGCCAGCAGCTTGGCCTCGGGGTCCTACAATGAGCAGTTCTTC.

This clonotype came up many times. This CDR3 is CASSQGGQGEQFF. CDR3 DNA: TGTGCCAGCAGCCAAGGGGGCCAGGGTGAGCAGTTCTTC. The V call is TRBV3-1, the J call TRBJ2-1; the D gene is possibly TRBD1 (5 bases). Trimming took 1 base from V and 9 from J, leaving 10 bases between them. The germline V gene encodes CDR1 LGHDT and CDR2 YNNKEL (reference sequence). The length of the CDR3 is 13 residues.

This clonotype was detected many times. This chain joins TRBV4-1 and TRBJ2-7, with 8 bases fitting TRBD2. The V and J ends lost 2 bases and 0 bases, in that order; junction bases with no gene match: 18. The germline CDR1 and CDR2 sequences are MGHRA and YSYEKL. The CDR3 sequence is 20 residues long. The CDR3 DNA follows: TGCGCCAGCAGCCAATTCGGGGGGGGAGGTAACCTACTGAGCTCCTACGAGCAGTACTTC. This codes for CASSQFGGGGNLLSSYEQYF.

There are a few counts of this clonotype. This chain uses TRBV20-1 with TRBJ1-1; 7 nucleotides align to TRBD1. Trimming removed 5 bases from V and 8 bases from J; junction bases left unmatched: 11. Germline V lookup: CDR1 DFQATT, CDR2 SNEGSKA (reference sequence). There are 13 residues in the CDR3. CDR3 region: CSAYFLDRAEAFF. The CDR3 nucleotides are TGCAGTGCTTACTTCCTCGACAGGGCCGAAGCTTTCTTT.

This clonotype has a count of ten or more. The CDR3 region is CASAVGTDFETQYF. In DNA form, the CDR3 reads TGTGCCAGCGCCGTAGGGACAGACTTTGAGACCCAGTACTTC. J is TRBJ2-5 and V is TRBV2, with TRBD1 matching over 7 bases. CDR1 is SNHLY and CDR2 is FYNNEI in the germline V gene. CDR3 length: 14 amino acids. V shed 8 bases and J 5 bases; nucleotides not matched to a gene: 11. Based on the CDR3 plus reference TRBV2 and TRBJ2-5, the full variable domain is EPEVTQTPSHQVTQMGQEVILRCVPISNHLYFYWYRQILGQKVEFLVSFYNNEISEKSEIFDDQFSVERPDGSNFTLKIRSTKLEDSAMYFCASAVGTDFETQYFGPGTRLLVL.

The chain is built from TRBV7-2 and TRBJ2-6, with D unclear. Germline CDR1 and CDR2: SGHTA and FQGNSA. Trimming left V 4 bases short and J 0 bases short, with 4 bases between. The CDR3 consists of 14 residues. The CDR3 spells CASSSDSGANVLTF. Here the CDR3 DNA reads TGTGCCAGCAGCTCTGACTCTGGGGCCAACGTCCTGACTTTC. The full variable domain, rest sourced from reference TRBV7-2 and TRBJ2-6, is GAGVSQSPSNKVTEKGKDVELRCDPISGHTALYWYRQSLGQGLEFLIYFQGNSAPDKSGLPSDRFSAERTGGSVSTLTIQRTQQEDSAVYLCASSSDSGANVLTFGAGSRLTVL.

This clonotype occurred many times. This chain links TRBV5-1 with TRBJ2-1; 9 positions match TRBD1. The germline gives CDR1 SGHRS, CDR2 YFSETQ. Trimming at V came to 4 bases and at J to 8 bases, leaving 7 bases not matched to a gene. The CDR3 runs to 14 residues. In nucleotides, the CDR3 is TGCGCCAGCAGCCTAAGGGACAGGGCGGATGAGCAGTTCTTC. As protein: CASSLRDRADEQFF.